This TCR beta chain was profiled in a study of T cell repertoires in cytomegalovirus infection (dated by TCRdb to between 2018 and 2020). Looking at the study overall: Peptide stimulations targeted recently identified HLA-C-restricted CMV epitopes, whose presentation resists viral immunomodulation, together with well-studied HLA-B-restricted epitopes. The HLA type of each donor mattered for the analysis, because public TCR beta signatures pointed to carriage of CMV infection along with the matching HLA type.

For this clonotype: It has no known antigen specificity. The record has no base qualities; no much larger clone is one base away.

Points the paper makes about the study in general: The ex vivo response was dominated by HLA-C-restricted CMV-specific TCR beta clonotypes, which also provided the single most frequent clonotype in two of eight donors. Cumulative frequency of public TCR beta family members discriminated carriers of CMV infection plus the relevant HLA type in this cohort and an independent approximately 350-donor cohort.

TCRdb names Illumina HiSeq 1500 as the instrument used. TCRdb cleaned the public reads at Q25 with fastp, built clones with MiXCR and kept in-frame beta chains. Every entry covers one CDR3 protein and lists the most common genes and DNA from its rows. Within this sample are some 900,000 distinct CDR3 sequences, with over 25% of them counted one time only. Around 12% of the sample comes from the top ten. What the treatment or condition label conveys for this sample: in vitro stimulation with specific CMV peptide epitopes to enrich CMV-specific T cells. The material sequenced was cultured CD8+ T cells from PBMCs, taken from culture after CMV antigen stimulation. This clonotype originated in a human donor in good health (CMV status not recorded). Some clones in this sample may be carry-over from other donors' samples.

Read as DNA, the sequence is TGTGCCAGCAGTGAAAGGGCAGCCCTTGCCTACGAGCAGTACTTC. It codes for CASSERAALAYEQYF. The rearranged chain carries TRBV6-1 and TRBJ2-7; too little of a D gene remains to name it. Measured from the cysteine to the phenylalanine, the CDR3 is 15 residues long. The DNA shown is the 45-base CDR3, in frame from base 1. The germline V gene sets CDR1 to MNHNS and CDR2 to SASEGT. V gives up 2 bases and J gives up 2 bases, and the segment between their germline ends measures 13 bases.